This T cell receptor beta chain was recovered during a study of T cell responses to AZD1222 COVID-19 vaccine. Findings and caveats of the study: Repertoires were obtained only post-peak T cell response. Only 5 or 6 people who got AZD1222 tested seropositive at baseline. Nearly half of unique spike-specific TCRs reportedly avoided B.1.351 and B.1.1.7 mutated regions.

Sequencing used immunoSEQ multiplex PCR; TCRdb keeps in-frame clones, though not all of them. The profile shows some 200,000 clones, approximately 90% of them singletons. In the case of this clone: Its antigen remains unknown.

There are 14 residues in the CDR3. V dropped 6 bases and J dropped 3 bases, with 12 bases sitting between them. The V gene's germline CDR1 is MNHEY and CDR2 SVGEGT. Second-dose groups at about 4 or about 12 weeks were pooled. Source: peripheral blood, taken 28 days after the second AZD1222 dose. The chain carries TRBV6-2 or TRBV6-3 and TRBJ2-1; D is ambiguous. This TCR derives from an adult who received the AZD1222 COVID-19 vaccine. The CDR3 reads CASSLRTLYNEQFF. CDR3 nucleotides: TGTGCCAGCAGCCTAAGGACCCTCTACAATGAGCAGTTCTTC.